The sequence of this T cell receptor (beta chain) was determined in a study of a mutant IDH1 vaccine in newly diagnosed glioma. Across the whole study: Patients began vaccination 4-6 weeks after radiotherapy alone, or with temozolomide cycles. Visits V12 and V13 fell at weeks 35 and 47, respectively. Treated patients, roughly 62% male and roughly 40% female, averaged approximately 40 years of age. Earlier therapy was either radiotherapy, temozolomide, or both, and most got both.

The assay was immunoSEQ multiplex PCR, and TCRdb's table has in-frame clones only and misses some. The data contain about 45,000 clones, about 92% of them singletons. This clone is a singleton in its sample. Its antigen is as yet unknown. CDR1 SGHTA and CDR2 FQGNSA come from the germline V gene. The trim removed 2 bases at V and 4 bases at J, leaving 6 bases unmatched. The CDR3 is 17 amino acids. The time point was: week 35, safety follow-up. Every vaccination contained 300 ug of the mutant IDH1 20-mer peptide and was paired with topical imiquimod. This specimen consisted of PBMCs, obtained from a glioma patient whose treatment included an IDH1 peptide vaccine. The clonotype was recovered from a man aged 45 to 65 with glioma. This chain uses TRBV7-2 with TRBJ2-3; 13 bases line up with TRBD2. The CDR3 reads CASSLRTSGGRADTQYF. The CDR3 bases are TGTGCCAGCAGCTTAAGGACTAGCGGGGGTAGGGCAGATACGCAGTATTTT.